Listed below are T cell receptor beta chains from one sample, sequenced in a study of cytomegalovirus exposure and HLA in healthy donors. Generated by immunoSEQ multiplex PCR, the TCRdb table keeps only in-frame clones and is missing some. The repertoire holds some 160,000 clones, with 80% as singletons. Material for sequencing was PBMCs. All receptors derive from a middle-aged man in good health and CMV-seronegative. CDR3s include the opening cysteine and the closing phenylalanine or tryptophan. The D gene is left open where the match is weak. Not every row has a clone size; where given, it reads once, few, many or a size class.

j_call	cdr3_length	v_call	d_call	clone_size	cdr3_aa	cdr3_nt
TRBJ2-7	13	TRBV5-6	-	-	CASSLAQGLEQYF	TGTGCCAGCAGCTTGGCTCAGGGGCTCGAGCAGTACTTC
TRBJ2-7	15	TRBV2	TRBD2	-	CASSFIAGTPYEQYF	TGTGCCAGCAGTTTTATAGCGGGGACCCCCTACGAGCAGTACTTC
TRBJ1-5	14	TRBV19	TRBD1	-	CASSMDRGVRPQHF	TGTGCCAGTAGTATGGACAGGGGCGTTCGGCCCCAGCATTTT
TRBJ2-2	13	TRBV5-1	TRBD1	-	CASKTGVTGELFF	TGCGCCAGCAAGACAGGGGTCACCGGGGAGCTGTTTTTT
TRBJ2-3	14	TRBV4-1	-	-	CASSPLVSTDTQYF	TGCGCCAGCAGCCCTTTAGTAAGCACAGATACGCAGTATTTT
TRBJ2-5	13	TRBV19	-	-	CASSMEVRGTQYF	TGTGCCAGTAGTATGGAGGTCAGGGGGACCCAGTACTTC
TRBJ1-1	14	TRBV10-1	TRBD1	-	CASSESGQGTEAFF	TGCGCCAGCAGTGAGTCAGGACAGGGGACTGAAGCTTTCTTT
TRBJ2-7	11	TRBV20-1	-	-	CSAVAGSEQYF	TGCAGTGCCGTGGCGGGCAGCGAGCAGTACTTC
TRBJ2-6	17	TRBV27	-	-	CASSLSPGTSGANVLTF	TGTGCCAGCAGTTTATCCCCGGGAACCTCTGGGGCCAACGTCCTGACTTTC
TRBJ1-5	14	TRBV6-1	TRBD1	few	CASRWDRGNQPQHF	TGTGCCAGCCGTTGGGACAGGGGCAATCAGCCCCAGCATTTT
TRBJ2-5	14	TRBV5-8	-	-	CASSSLGGQETQYF	TGTGCCAGCAGCTCGCTGGGGGGCCAAGAGACCCAGTACTTC
TRBJ2-1	15	TRBV7-2	-	-	CASSLSEAAYNEQFF	TGTGCCAGCAGCTTAAGTGAAGCGGCTTACAATGAGCAGTTCTTC
TRBJ2-7	15	TRBV7-2	-	once	CASSLTAGLTYEQYF	TGTGCCAGCAGCTTAACGGCGGGCTTAACCTACGAGCAGTACTTC
TRBJ2-2	15	TRBV5-4	-	few	CASTPRGTNTGELFF	TGTGCCAGCACCCCTCGGGGGACGAACACCGGGGAGCTGTTTTTT
TRBJ2-7	14	TRBV18	-	-	CASSPPGQTYEQYF	TGTGCCAGCTCACCACCGGGCCAGACCTACGAGCAGTACTTC
TRBJ2-3	15	TRBV7-2	TRBD2	-	CASRQPRGGADTQYF	TGTGCCAGCCGCCAACCCCGGGGGGGGGCAGATACGCAGTATTTT
TRBJ2-7	14	TRBV18	-	-	CASSPGRGSYEQYF	TGTGCCAGCTCACCAGGGCGGGGAAGTTACGAGCAGTACTTC
TRBJ2-2	17	TRBV27	-	once	CASSLGPSAGGAGELFF	TGTGCCAGCAGTTTAGGGCCCTCGGCAGGCGGGGCCGGGGAGCTGTTTTTT
TRBJ2-3	14	TRBV29-1	-	-	CSSLRVKGTDTQYF	TGCAGCTCCCTCCGGGTTAAGGGCACAGATACGCAGTATTTT
TRBJ1-1	13	TRBV6-5	-	-	CASNGVWDTEAFF	TGTGCCAGCAACGGGGTTTGGGACACTGAAGCTTTCTTT
TRBJ2-7	16	TRBV2	TRBD2	-	CASKTSGGSFSWGQYF	TGTGCCAGTAAAACCAGCGGCGGGAGTTTTTCATGGGGGCAGTACTTC
TRBJ2-3	15	TRBV6-5	-	-	CASSLSGSLTDTQYF	TGTGCCAGCAGTCTGTCAGGGTCCCTCACAGATACGCAGTATTTT
TRBJ2-7	13	TRBV4-2	-	-	CASSQVGAYEQYF	TGTGCCAGCAGCCAAGTCGGGGCCTACGAGCAGTACTTC
TRBJ2-7	11	TRBV6-1	-	-	CASREIYEQYF	TGTGCCAGCAGGGAGATATACGAGCAGTACTTC
TRBJ2-1	16	TRBV5-8	-	-	CASSPNGQTSYNEQFF	TGTGCCAGCAGCCCAAATGGACAGACTTCCTACAATGAGCAGTTCTTC
TRBJ2-5	14	TRBV25-1	-	-	CASSFGTLQETQYF	TGTGCCAGCAGTTTCGGGACTCTCCAAGAGACCCAGTACTTC
TRBJ1-4	14	TRBV6-5	-	-	CASSYVRQGEKLFF	TGTGCCAGCAGTTACGTGCGGCAGGGTGAAAAACTGTTTTTT
TRBJ2-2	16	TRBV11-3	TRBD1	-	CASSLAGTGYTGELFF	TGTGCCAGCAGCTTAGCTGGGACAGGGTACACCGGGGAGCTGTTTTTT
TRBJ2-3	14	TRBV25-1	TRBD2	-	CASSGTSGSDTQYF	TGTGCCAGCAGTGGGACTAGCGGCTCGGATACGCAGTATTTT
TRBJ2-7	15	TRBV13	-	few	CASSLGRGSSYEQYF	TGTGCCAGCAGCTTGGGGCGGGGCAGCTCCTACGAGCAGTACTTC
TRBJ2-5	13	TRBV5-5	TRBD1	-	CASSSTGEETQYF	TGTGCCAGCAGCTCGACAGGGGAGGAGACCCAGTACTTC
TRBJ1-4	15	TRBV5-4	TRBD1	-	CASKVNTGANEKLFF	TGTGCCAGCAAGGTGAATACAGGGGCTAATGAAAAACTGTTTTTT
TRBJ2-7	13	TRBV6-1	-	-	CASESPSGDEQYF	TGTGCCAGCGAGAGCCCGTCGGGGGACGAGCAGTACTTC
TRBJ2-2	17	TRBV5-4	TRBD2	once	CASSPGLAGGPGGELFF	TGTGCCAGCAGCCCAGGACTAGCGGGAGGGCCCGGCGGGGAGCTGTTTTTT
TRBJ1-5	20	TRBV19	-	-	CATKSQSPGDLLLSNQPQHF	TGTGCCACTAAGTCCCAATCTCCGGGGGATTTACTCTTAAGCAATCAGCCCCAGCATTTT
TRBJ1-3	15	TRBV5-6	TRBD1	-	CASSRGQGTGNTIYF	TGTGCCAGCAGCCGTGGACAGGGGACTGGAAACACCATATATTTT
TRBJ1-5	14	TRBV9	-	-	CASSATYGNQPQHF	TGTGCCAGCAGTGCCACTTATGGCAATCAGCCCCAGCATTTT
TRBJ2-2	13	TRBV7-2	-	once	CASGQTKPGELFF	TGTGCCAGTGGGCAAACAAAGCCCGGGGAGCTGTTTTTT
TRBJ1-2	11	TRBV20-1	-	-	CSGRGPHGYTF	TGCAGCGGGAGGGGTCCGCATGGCTACACCTTC
TRBJ2-3	13	TRBV19	-	-	CASSISPSDTQYF	TGTGCCAGTAGTATATCACCGAGTGATACGCAGTATTTT
TRBJ2-7	14	TRBV2	-	-	CASSKTRPSYEQYF	TGTGCCAGCAGTAAGACTAGACCATCCTACGAGCAGTACTTC
TRBJ2-3	10	TRBV20-1	-	-	CSASVDTQYF	TGCAGTGCTAGCGTAGATACGCAGTATTTT
TRBJ1-2	15	TRBV7-3	-	-	CASSPARGGLGGYTF	TGTGCCAGCAGCCCCGCCCGGGGGGGCCTCGGTGGCTACACCTTC
TRBJ2-1	17	TRBV9	TRBD2	-	CASSLGLAGGLDNEQFF	TGTGCCAGCAGCTTAGGACTAGCGGGAGGGTTAGACAATGAGCAGTTCTTC
TRBJ2-1	13	TRBV5-1	-	-	CASSLAGKNEQFF	TGCGCCAGCAGCTTGGCCGGGAAGAATGAGCAGTTCTTC
TRBJ2-4	13	TRBV5-1	TRBD1	few	CASSGTARNIQYF	TGCGCCAGCAGCGGGACAGCGAGAAACATTCAGTACTTC
TRBJ2-2	16	TRBV7-9	TRBD2	-	CASSPTSGGAGGELFF	TGTGCCAGCAGCCCTACTAGCGGGGGGGCCGGCGGGGAGCTGTTTTTT
TRBJ2-2	16	TRBV14	TRBD2	once	CASRTTSGSLTGELFF	TGTGCCAGCAGGACGACTAGCGGGAGTTTGACCGGGGAGCTGTTTTTT
TRBJ2-7	14	TRBV14	TRBD2	-	CASSFGGLASEQYF	TGTGCCAGCAGCTTCGGGGGACTAGCGTCTGAGCAGTACTTC
TRBJ1-2	14	TRBV6-6	-	-	CASSRRDKFYGYTF	TGTGCCAGCAGCCGACGGGACAAGTTTTATGGCTACACCTTC
TRBJ1-1	15	TRBV5-1	-	-	CASSRTTERGTEAFF	TGCGCCAGCAGCCGAACGACCGAAAGGGGCACTGAAGCTTTCTTT